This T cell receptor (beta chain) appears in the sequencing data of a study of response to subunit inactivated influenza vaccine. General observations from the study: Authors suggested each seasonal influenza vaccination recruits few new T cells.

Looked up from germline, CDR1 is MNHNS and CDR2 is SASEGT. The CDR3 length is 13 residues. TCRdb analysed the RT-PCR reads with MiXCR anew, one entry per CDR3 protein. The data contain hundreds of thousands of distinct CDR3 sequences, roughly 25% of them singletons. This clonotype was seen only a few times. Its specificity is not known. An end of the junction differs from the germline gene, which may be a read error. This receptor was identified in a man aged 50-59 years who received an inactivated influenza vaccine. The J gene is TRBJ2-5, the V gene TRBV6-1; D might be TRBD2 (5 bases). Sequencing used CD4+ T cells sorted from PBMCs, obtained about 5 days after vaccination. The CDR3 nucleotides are TGTGCCAGCAGAGAAGGAGGACAAGAGACCCAGTACTTC. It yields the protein CASREGGQETQYF.